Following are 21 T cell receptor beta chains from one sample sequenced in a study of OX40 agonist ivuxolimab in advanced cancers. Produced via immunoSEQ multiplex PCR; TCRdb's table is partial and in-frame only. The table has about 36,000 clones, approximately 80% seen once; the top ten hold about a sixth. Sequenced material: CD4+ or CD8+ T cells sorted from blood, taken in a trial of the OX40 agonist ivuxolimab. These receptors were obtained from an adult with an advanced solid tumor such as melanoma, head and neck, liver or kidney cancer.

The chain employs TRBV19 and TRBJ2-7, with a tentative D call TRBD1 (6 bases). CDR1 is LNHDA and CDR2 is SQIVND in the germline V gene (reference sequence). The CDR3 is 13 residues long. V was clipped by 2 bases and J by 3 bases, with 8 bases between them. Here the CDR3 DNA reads TGTGCCAGTAGTATACAGGGGCGCTACGAGCAGTACTTC. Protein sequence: CASSIQGRYEQYF.

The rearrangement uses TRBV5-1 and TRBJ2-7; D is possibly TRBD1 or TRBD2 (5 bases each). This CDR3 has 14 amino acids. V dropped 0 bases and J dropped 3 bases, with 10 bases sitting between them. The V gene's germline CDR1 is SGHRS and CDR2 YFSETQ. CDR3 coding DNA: TGCGCCAGCAGCTTGGCCCCAGGGAGCTACGAGCAGTACTTC. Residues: CASSLAPGSYEQYF.

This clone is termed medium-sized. CDR3 nucleotides: TGTGCCAGCAGTGGCCAGGCAGTGGACGAGCAGTACTTC. It yields the protein CASSGQAVDEQYF. V gene TRBV2 combines with J gene TRBJ2-7; the D is unclear. From germline, CDR1 is SNHLY and CDR2 FYNNEI. CDR3 length: 13 amino acids. Trimming stripped 4 bases from V and 5 bases from J, with 12 bases between.

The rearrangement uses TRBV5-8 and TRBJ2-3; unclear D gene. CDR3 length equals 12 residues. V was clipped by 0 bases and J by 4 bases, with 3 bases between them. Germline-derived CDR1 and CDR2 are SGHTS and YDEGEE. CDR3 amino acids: CASSLDSDTQYF. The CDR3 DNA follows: TGTGCCAGCAGCTTGGATTCAGATACGCAGTATTTT.

The CDR3 here is CASSQGSSAGNTIYF. The CDR3 region has the DNA TGCGCCAGCAGCCAAGGGTCCTCGGCTGGAAACACCATATATTTT. J is TRBJ1-3 and V is TRBV4-3; D not certain. The CDR3 length is 15 residues. The V gene lost 1 base and the J gene lost 2 bases, with 9 bases spanning the gap. CDR1 and CDR2 (germline): LGHNA, YSLEER.

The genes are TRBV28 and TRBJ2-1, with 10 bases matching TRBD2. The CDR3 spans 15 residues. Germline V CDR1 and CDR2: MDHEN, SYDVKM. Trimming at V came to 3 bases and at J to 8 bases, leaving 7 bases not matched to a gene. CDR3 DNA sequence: TGTGCCAGCAGTTTTAGGGGAGCGGGAGGGGATGAGCAGTTCTTC. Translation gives CASSFRGAGGDEQFF.

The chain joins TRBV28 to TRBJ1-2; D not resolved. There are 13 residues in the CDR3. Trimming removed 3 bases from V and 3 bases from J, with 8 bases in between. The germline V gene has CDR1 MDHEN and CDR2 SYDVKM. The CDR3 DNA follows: TGTGCCAGCAGTTTTATGGCGGACTATGGCTACACCTTC. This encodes CASSFMADYGYTF.

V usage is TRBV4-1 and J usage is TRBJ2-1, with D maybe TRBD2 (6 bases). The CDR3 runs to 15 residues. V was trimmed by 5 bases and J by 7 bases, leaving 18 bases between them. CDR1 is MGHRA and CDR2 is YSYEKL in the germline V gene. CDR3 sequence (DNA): TGCGCCAGCAGCGCCCGGGACTCGCCTTGGAATGAGCAGTTCTTC. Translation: CASSARDSPWNEQFF.

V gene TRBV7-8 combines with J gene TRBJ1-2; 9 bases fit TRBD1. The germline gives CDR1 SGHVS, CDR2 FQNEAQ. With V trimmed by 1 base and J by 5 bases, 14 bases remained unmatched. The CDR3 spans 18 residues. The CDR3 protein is CASSLERTGEERKYGYTF. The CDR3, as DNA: TGTGCCAGCAGCTTAGAGCGGACAGGGGAGGAACGGAAGTATGGCTACACCTTC.

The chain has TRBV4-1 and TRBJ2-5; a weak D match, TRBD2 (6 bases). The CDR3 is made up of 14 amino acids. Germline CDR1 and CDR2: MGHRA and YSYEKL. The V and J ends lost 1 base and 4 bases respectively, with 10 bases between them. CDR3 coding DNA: TGCGCCAGCAGCCAAGGGGTTAGCGGAGAGACCCAGTACTTC. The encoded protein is CASSQGVSGETQYF.

CDR3 bases: TGTGCCAGCAGCAATCAGGAGCCCGAGCAGTACTTC. Translated, it gives CASSNQEPEQYF. This chain uses TRBV5-6 with TRBJ2-7, with D hard to call. The CDR3 loop spans 12 amino acids. V was shortened by 4 bases and J by 6 bases, with 11 bases between the two germline ends. The germline V gene encodes CDR1 SGHDT and CDR2 YYEEEE. Combining the CDR3 with reference TRBV5-6 and TRBJ2-7 gives the whole variable domain DAGVTQSPTHLIKTRGQQVTLRCSPKSGHDTVSWYQQALGQGPQFIFQYYEEEERQRGNFPDRFSGHQFPNYSSELNVNALLLGDSALYLCASSNQEPEQYFGPGTRLTVT.

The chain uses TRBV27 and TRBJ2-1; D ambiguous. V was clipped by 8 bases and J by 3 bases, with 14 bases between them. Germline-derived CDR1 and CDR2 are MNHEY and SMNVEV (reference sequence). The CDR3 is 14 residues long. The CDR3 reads CASAASDYYNEQFF. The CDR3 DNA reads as TGTGCCAGCGCTGCCTCTGATTACTACAATGAGCAGTTCTTC.

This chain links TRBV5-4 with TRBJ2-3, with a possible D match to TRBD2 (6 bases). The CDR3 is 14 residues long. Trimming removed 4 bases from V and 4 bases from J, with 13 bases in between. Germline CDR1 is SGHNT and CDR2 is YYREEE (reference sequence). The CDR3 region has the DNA TGTGCCAGCAGCGGCGGGGTCACGGCAGATACGCAGTATTTT. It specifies CASSGGVTADTQYF. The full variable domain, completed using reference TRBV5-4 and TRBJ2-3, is ETGVTQSPTHLIKTRGQQVTLRCSSQSGHNTVSWYQQALGQGPQFIFQYYREEENGRGNFPPRFSGLQFPNYSSELNVNALELDDSALYLCASSGGVTADTQYFGPGTRLTVL.

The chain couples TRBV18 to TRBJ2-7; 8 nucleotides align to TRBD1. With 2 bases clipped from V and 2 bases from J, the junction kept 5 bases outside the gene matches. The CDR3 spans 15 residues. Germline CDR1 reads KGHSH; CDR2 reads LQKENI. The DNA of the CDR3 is TGTGCCAGCTCACCAGGGACAGGCAACCCCTACGAGCAGTACTTC. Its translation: CASSPGTGNPYEQYF.

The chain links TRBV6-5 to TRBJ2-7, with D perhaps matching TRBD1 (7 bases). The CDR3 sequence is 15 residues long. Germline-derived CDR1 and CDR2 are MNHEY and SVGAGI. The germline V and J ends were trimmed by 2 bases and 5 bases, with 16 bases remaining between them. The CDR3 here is CASSYGGRGEDEQYF. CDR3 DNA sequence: TGTGCCAGCAGTTACGGTGGCAGGGGGGAGGACGAGCAGTACTTC.

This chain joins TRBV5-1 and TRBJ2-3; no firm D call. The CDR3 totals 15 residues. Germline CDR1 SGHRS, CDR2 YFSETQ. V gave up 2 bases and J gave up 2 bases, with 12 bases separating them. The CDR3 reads CASSFNLYSTDTQYF. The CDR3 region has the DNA TGCGCCAGCAGCTTCAACCTTTACTCCACAGATACGCAGTATTTT.

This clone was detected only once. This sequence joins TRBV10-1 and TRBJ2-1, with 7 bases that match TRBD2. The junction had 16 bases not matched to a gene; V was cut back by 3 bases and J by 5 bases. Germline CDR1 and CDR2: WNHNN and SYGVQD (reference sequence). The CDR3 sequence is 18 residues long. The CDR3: CASSDDGASGVQHNEQFF. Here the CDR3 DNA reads TGCGCCAGCAGTGATGATGGGGCTAGCGGAGTACAACACAATGAGCAGTTCTTC.

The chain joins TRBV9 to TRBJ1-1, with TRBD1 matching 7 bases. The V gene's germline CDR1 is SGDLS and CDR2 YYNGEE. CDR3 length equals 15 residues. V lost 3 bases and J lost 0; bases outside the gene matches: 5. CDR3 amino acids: CASSERTGLNTEAFF. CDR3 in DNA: TGTGCCAGCAGCGAGAGGACAGGACTGAACACTGAAGCTTTCTTT.

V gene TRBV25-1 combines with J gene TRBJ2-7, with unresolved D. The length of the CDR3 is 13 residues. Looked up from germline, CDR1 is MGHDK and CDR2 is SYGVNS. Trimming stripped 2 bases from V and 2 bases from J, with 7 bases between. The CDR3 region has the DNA TGTGCCAGCAGTGAAGGTCACCCCTACGAGCAGTACTTC. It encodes CASSEGHPYEQYF.

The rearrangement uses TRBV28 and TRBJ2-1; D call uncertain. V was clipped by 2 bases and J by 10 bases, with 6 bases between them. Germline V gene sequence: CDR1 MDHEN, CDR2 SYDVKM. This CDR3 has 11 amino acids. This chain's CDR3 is CASSLTVEQFF. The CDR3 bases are TGTGCCAGCAGTTTAACTGTGGAGCAGTTCTTC.

The CDR3: CASSLGLENEQFF. CDR3 in DNA: TGTGCCAGCAGCTTAGGATTAGAGAATGAGCAGTTCTTC. This sequence joins TRBV7-9 and TRBJ2-1; unclear D gene. Germline-derived CDR1 and CDR2 are SEHNR and FQNEAQ (reference sequence). With 1 base removed from V and 7 bases from J, the gap between germline ends came to 8 bases. This CDR3 comprises 13 residues.